This entry features one T cell receptor (beta chain) sequence. The target antigen is unknown. The data belong to a study of liver allograft versus peripheral blood T cells. For the study at large: Comparisons were made between T cell receptor repertoires found in transplanted livers and those circulating in recipients' peripheral blood.

TCRdb analysed the reads with MiXCR anew, one entry per CDR3 protein. The table has some 9,000 distinct CDR3 sequences, approximately 20% seen once. Study results and caveats: Intragraft liver T cell receptor repertoires reportedly differed from peripheral blood repertoires.

This sequence originates from a human patient who had a liver transplant. Some T cells may be transferred from the graft donor.

The CDR3, as DNA: TGTGCCAGTAACAGGGCGAACACTGAAGCTTTCTTT. Encoded protein: CASNRANTEAFF. The V call is TRBV12-3 or TRBV12-4, the J call TRBJ1-1, with D tentatively TRBD1 (6 bases). The germline V and J ends were trimmed by 9 bases and 1 base, with 9 bases remaining between them. CDR3 length: 12 amino acids.